This is a list of T cell receptor beta chains from one sample in a study of CD8 T cells in Susac syndrome. TCRdb reprocessed the immunoSEQ multiplex PCR reads with MiXCR, giving one entry per CDR3 protein. The sample has over 80,000 distinct CDR3 sequences, approximately 93% seen once; the top ten hold approximately 0.9%. Material for sequencing was CD8+ T cells from PBMCs. Receptor source: a human donor with Susac syndrome. Each CDR3 is given with its conserved first and last residue. The D gene is left open where the match is weak.

J gene: TRBJ2-7; V gene: TRBV4-1; D gene: -; CDR3 protein: CASSQDGASYEQYF
J gene: TRBJ2-1; V gene: TRBV27; D gene: -; CDR3 protein: CASSFPGSSYNEQFF
J gene: TRBJ2-7; V gene: TRBV12-3/TRBV12-4; D gene: -; CDR3 protein: CASSFGGSTYEQYF
J gene: TRBJ2-7; V gene: TRBV7-9; D gene: TRBD1; CDR3 protein: CASSMWTGVSYEQYF
J gene: TRBJ2-1; V gene: TRBV4-3; D gene: -; CDR3 protein: CASSPWQGSEQFF
J gene: TRBJ1-2; V gene: TRBV23-1; D gene: -; CDR3 protein: CASSQHLSQGGYTF
J gene: TRBJ2-7; V gene: TRBV29-1; D gene: -; CDR3 protein: CSVELGETGQTYEQYF
J gene: TRBJ2-7; V gene: TRBV28; D gene: -; CDR3 protein: CASSPDSWSYLSEQYF
J gene: TRBJ2-7; V gene: TRBV7-9; D gene: TRBD1; CDR3 protein: CASSVGQGRNEQYF
J gene: -; V gene: TRBV12-3/TRBV12-4; D gene: -; CDR3 protein: CASSLSDYYEQYF
J gene: TRBJ2-7; V gene: TRBV29-1; D gene: -; CDR3 protein: CSVFDGGEQYF
J gene: TRBJ2-7; V gene: TRBV4-3; D gene: -; CDR3 protein: CASSQDRDLLGEQYF
J gene: TRBJ1-4; V gene: TRBV28; D gene: -; CDR3 protein: CASSFPLDSGNEKLFF
J gene: TRBJ2-7; V gene: TRBV7-9; D gene: -; CDR3 protein: CASTSELRGSSSYEQYF
J gene: TRBJ1-4; V gene: TRBV7-2; D gene: -; CDR3 protein: CASSPREGGYEKLFF
J gene: TRBJ1-5; V gene: TRBV19; D gene: TRBD1; CDR3 protein: CASSSPGQGVSNQPQHF
J gene: TRBJ2-7; V gene: TRBV7-9; D gene: -; CDR3 protein: CASSSPEGNRAYEQYF
J gene: TRBJ2-1; V gene: TRBV7-2; D gene: -; CDR3 protein: CASSANPGHNEQFF
J gene: TRBJ2-1; V gene: TRBV4-2; D gene: -; CDR3 protein: CASSQRGAEINEQFF
J gene: TRBJ2-7; V gene: TRBV30; D gene: -; CDR3 protein: CAWAGAGNEQYF
J gene: TRBJ2-5; V gene: TRBV25-1; D gene: -; CDR3 protein: CASSDLIGDLLETQYF
J gene: TRBJ2-3; V gene: TRBV27; D gene: -; CDR3 protein: CASSFAGASTDTQYF
J gene: TRBJ1-2; V gene: TRBV27; D gene: -; CDR3 protein: CASSLTVNYGYTF
J gene: TRBJ2-2; V gene: TRBV11-2; D gene: -; CDR3 protein: CASSLRIELEPGELFF
J gene: TRBJ2-5; V gene: TRBV28; D gene: TRBD1; CDR3 protein: CASRPDRVETQYF
J gene: TRBJ2-1; V gene: TRBV6-5; D gene: TRBD1; CDR3 protein: CASSWQGGPYNEQFF
J gene: TRBJ1-1; V gene: TRBV12-3/TRBV12-4; D gene: -; CDR3 protein: CASSLTREAEAFF
J gene: TRBJ2-5; V gene: TRBV9; D gene: TRBD2; CDR3 protein: CASSQGTSEQETQYF
J gene: TRBJ2-7; V gene: TRBV19; D gene: TRBD2; CDR3 protein: CASSPILAGGYEQYF
J gene: TRBJ2-3; V gene: TRBV7-9; D gene: -; CDR3 protein: CASSLAIADTQYF
J gene: TRBJ2-1; V gene: TRBV24-1; D gene: -; CDR3 protein: CATSESYNEQFF
J gene: TRBJ2-1; V gene: TRBV14; D gene: -; CDR3 protein: CASSQNSGPYYNEQFF
J gene: TRBJ1-1; V gene: TRBV13; D gene: -; CDR3 protein: CASSSKWNTEAFF
J gene: TRBJ2-7; V gene: TRBV13; D gene: -; CDR3 protein: CASSSPMAGLEQYF
J gene: TRBJ2-7; V gene: TRBV9; D gene: -; CDR3 protein: CASSAEGYYEQYF
J gene: TRBJ2-1; V gene: TRBV7-9; D gene: -; CDR3 protein: CASSWTSEGNEQFF
J gene: TRBJ1-3; V gene: TRBV12-5; D gene: -; CDR3 protein: CASGLFLRDNSGNTIYF
J gene: TRBJ1-1; V gene: TRBV2; D gene: -; CDR3 protein: CAIADRDLDSEAFF
J gene: TRBJ2-5; V gene: TRBV20-1; D gene: -; CDR3 protein: CSATDRGGQETQYF
J gene: TRBJ2-3; V gene: TRBV27; D gene: -; CDR3 protein: CASSLQLSTDTQYF
J gene: TRBJ2-1; V gene: TRBV6-5; D gene: TRBD1; CDR3 protein: CASSPYGTGGHEQFF
J gene: TRBJ1-4; V gene: TRBV3-1; D gene: TRBD1; CDR3 protein: CASSPQTATGGEKLFF
J gene: TRBJ2-5; V gene: TRBV7-9; D gene: TRBD2; CDR3 protein: CASNLAGEGETQYF
J gene: TRBJ2-3; V gene: TRBV5-4; D gene: TRBD2; CDR3 protein: CASSLGSGGAWLDTQYF
J gene: TRBJ2-1; V gene: TRBV5-4; D gene: TRBD1; CDR3 protein: CASSLTGSGEQFF
J gene: TRBJ1-6; V gene: TRBV27; D gene: TRBD1; CDR3 protein: CASSVTGQNKSPLHF
J gene: TRBJ1-1; V gene: TRBV19; D gene: TRBD1; CDR3 protein: CASSTGQRNTEAFF
J gene: TRBJ2-2; V gene: TRBV21-1; D gene: -; CDR3 protein: CASSRGTGTGELFF
J gene: TRBJ2-2; V gene: TRBV24-1; D gene: -; CDR3 protein: CATSGSRLTGELFF
J gene: TRBJ2-7; V gene: TRBV2; D gene: TRBD1; CDR3 protein: CASSKDRGYEQYF
J gene: TRBJ2-4; V gene: TRBV6-2/TRBV6-3; D gene: -; CDR3 protein: CASSSRLAKNIQYF
J gene: TRBJ2-2; V gene: TRBV29-1; D gene: -; CDR3 protein: CSVEGRNDPPTSTGELFF